One T cell receptor beta chain is described in this entry. Its antigen remains unknown. This CDR3 is 13 amino acids long. Germline V lookup: CDR1 SGHTA, CDR2 FQGTGA. Trimming took off 5 bases at V and 0 bases at J, with 4 bases between the two ends. PCR employed 60 Vbeta and 13 Jbeta primers. Assay used: immunoSEQ multiplex PCR; TCRdb lists only in-frame clones, some missing. The repertoire holds over 85,000 clones, with around 85% as singletons. The entry originates in a study of cytomegalovirus exposure and HLA in healthy donors. Broader study findings: Researchers reported that a few CMV-associated chains were confirmed in vitro as CMV antigen-specific. The authors listed over 150 TCR beta chains as cytomegalovirus-associated. It was reported in a later analysis that an Asian-associated ancestry cluster showed fewer N-insertions than the 666-donor mean. Because they were indistinguishable, some V segments, including TRBV6-2 and TRBV6-3, were excluded.

The TCR originated in a man aged 40-49 years in good health and CMV-seropositive. The chain joins TRBV7-3 to TRBJ2-2; D ambiguous. The sequenced sample consisted of PBMCs. CDR3 nucleotide sequence: TGTGCCAGCAGCCCAGCGAACACCGGGGAGCTGTTTTTT. The encoded protein is CASSPANTGELFF.